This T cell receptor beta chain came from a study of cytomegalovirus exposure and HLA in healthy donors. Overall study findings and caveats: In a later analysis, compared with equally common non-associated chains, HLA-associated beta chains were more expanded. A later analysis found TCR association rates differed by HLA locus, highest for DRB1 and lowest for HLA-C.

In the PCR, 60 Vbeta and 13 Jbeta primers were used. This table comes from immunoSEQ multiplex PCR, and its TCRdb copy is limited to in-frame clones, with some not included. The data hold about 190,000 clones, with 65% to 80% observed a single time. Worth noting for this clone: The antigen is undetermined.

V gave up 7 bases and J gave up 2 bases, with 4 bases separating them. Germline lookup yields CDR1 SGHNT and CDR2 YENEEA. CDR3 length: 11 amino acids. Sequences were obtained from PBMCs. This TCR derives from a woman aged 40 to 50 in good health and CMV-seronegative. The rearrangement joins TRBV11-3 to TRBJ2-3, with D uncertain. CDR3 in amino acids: CASTLTDTQYF. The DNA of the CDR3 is TGTGCCAGCACCCTCACAGATACGCAGTATTTT.